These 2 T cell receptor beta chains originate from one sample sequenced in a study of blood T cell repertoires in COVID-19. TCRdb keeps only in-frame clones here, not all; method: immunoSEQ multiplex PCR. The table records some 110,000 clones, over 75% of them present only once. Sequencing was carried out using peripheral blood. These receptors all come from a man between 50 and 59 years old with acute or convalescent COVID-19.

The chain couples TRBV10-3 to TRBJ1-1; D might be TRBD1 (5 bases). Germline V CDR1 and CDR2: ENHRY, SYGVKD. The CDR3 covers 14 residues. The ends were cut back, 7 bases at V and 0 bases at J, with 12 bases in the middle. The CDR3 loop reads CAIKNRTLNTEAFF. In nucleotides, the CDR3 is TGTGCCATCAAAAACAGGACGTTGAACACTGAAGCTTTCTTT.

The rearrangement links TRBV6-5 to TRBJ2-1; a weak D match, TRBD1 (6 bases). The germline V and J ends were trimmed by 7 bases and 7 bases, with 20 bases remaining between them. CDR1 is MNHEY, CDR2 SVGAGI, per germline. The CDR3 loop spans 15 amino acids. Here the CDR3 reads CASTRGQPHENEQFF. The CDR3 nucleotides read TGTGCCAGCACAAGGGGACAACCACACGAAAATGAGCAGTTCTTC.